A few counts support the clone carrying this T cell receptor beta chain. The CDR3 is made up of 14 amino acids. The germline V gene encodes CDR1 SGHVS and CDR2 FQNEAQ. V lost 3 bases to trimming and J lost 8 bases; unmatched junction nucleotides: 7. The entry originates in a study of cytotoxic CD8 clonotypes in ibrutinib-treated CLL. The wider study: Within the patient group, 11 were relapsed/refractory and roughly 16 treatment-naive, and 17 were IGHV unmutated.

The data were produced by immunoSEQ multiplex PCR, yet TCRdb's version contains in-frame clones alone and is incomplete. The sample gives 68,000 or so clones, approximately 70% of which show up once; roughly 5.9% is in the top ten. The TCR originated in a human donor with chronic lymphocytic leukemia. The rearrangement joins TRBV7-8 to TRBJ2-1; the match to TRBD1 covers 7 bases. The sample in question was PBMCs, obtained after 12 months of ibrutinib treatment. CDR3 residues: CASSFSVGQDEQFF. The CDR3 DNA follows: TGTGCCAGCAGCTTCTCGGTAGGACAGGATGAGCAGTTCTTC.